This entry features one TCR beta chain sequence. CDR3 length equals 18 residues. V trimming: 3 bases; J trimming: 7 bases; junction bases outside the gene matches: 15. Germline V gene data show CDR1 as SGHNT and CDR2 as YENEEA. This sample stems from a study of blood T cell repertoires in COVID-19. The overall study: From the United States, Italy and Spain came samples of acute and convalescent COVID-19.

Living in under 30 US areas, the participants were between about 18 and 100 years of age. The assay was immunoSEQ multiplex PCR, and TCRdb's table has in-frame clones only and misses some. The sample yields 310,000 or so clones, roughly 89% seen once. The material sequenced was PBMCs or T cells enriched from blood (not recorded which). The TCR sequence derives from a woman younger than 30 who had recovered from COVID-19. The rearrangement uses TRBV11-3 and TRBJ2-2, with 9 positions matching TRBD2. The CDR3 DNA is TGTGCCAGCAGCTTCGCGTCGAGCGGGGGGTTCCTTCGCGGGGAGCTGTTTTTT. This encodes CASSFASSGGFLRGELFF.